The next 14 T cell receptor beta chains were all read from a single sample in a study of blood T cell repertoires in COVID-19. Repertoires were generated with immunoSEQ multiplex PCR, while TCRdb's copy carries only in-frame clones and drops some. The sample contains roughly 200,000 clones, under 90% of which appear only once. Sequencing input: PBMCs or T cells enriched from blood (not recorded which). Source of these receptors: a woman between 25 and 40 years old with acute COVID-19.

The chain combines TRBV18 with TRBJ2-7, with 11 bases that match TRBD2. J lost 5 bases, V lost 6 bases, and 12 bases had no gene match. Per germline, CDR1 KGHSH and CDR2 LQKENI. The CDR3 length is 16 residues. The DNA of the CDR3 is TGTGCCAGCTCGCCCGGGCGACTAGCGGGGAACAACGAGCAGTACTTC. It is translated as CASSPGRLAGNNEQYF.

About this clone itself: Other DNA sequences within the sample encode an identical CDR3. The chain has TRBV15 and TRBJ1-1; D might be TRBD1 (5 bases). This CDR3 contains 14 residues. Germline values: CDR1 LNHNV, CDR2 YYDKDF (reference sequence). V lost 0 bases, J lost 3 bases, and 8 bases lay in between. CDR3 sequence: CATSRDRGDTEAFF. Written as DNA, the CDR3 is TGTGCCACCAGCAGAGATCGGGGGGACACTGAAGCTTTCTTT.

CDR3 sequence: CASSVIQSRANVLTF. The CDR3 nucleotides read TGTGCCAGCAGTGTCATACAAAGTCGGGCCAACGTCCTGACTTTC. This chain uses TRBV2 with TRBJ2-6; unclear D gene. In germline, CDR1 is SNHLY, CDR2 FYNNEI. V lost 4 bases, J lost 5 bases, and 12 bases lay in between. This CDR3 has 15 amino acids.

The chain is built from TRBV3-1 (or the pseudogene TRBV3-2) and TRBJ1-3; D is unresolved. Trimming took off 0 bases at V and 9 bases at J, with 6 bases between the two ends. The CDR3 is 12 amino acids. Per germline, CDR1 LGHDT and CDR2 YNNKEL (reference sequence). CDR3 amino acids: CASSQELSTIYF. The CDR3 coding sequence is TGTGCCAGCAGCCAAGAGCTGAGCACCATATATTTT.

In regard to this clone: The sample holds other DNA sequences that translate to the same CDR3. The chain carries TRBV5-1 and TRBJ2-1; 7 bases match TRBD2. Germline V lookup: CDR1 SGHRS, CDR2 YFSETQ. J was trimmed by 2 bases and V by 0 bases; bases with no gene match: 2. The CDR3 consists of 15 residues. As DNA, the CDR3 is TGCGCCAGCAGCTTGGGCGGGGGAACCTACAATGAGCAGTTCTTC. It specifies CASSLGGGTYNEQFF.

J is TRBJ2-7 and V is TRBV18, with D maybe TRBD1 (6 bases). The V end lost 4 bases, the J end lost 0 bases, and 13 bases lay between the germline ends. Germline V gene lookup returns CDR1 KGHSH and CDR2 LQKENI. CDR3 length: 15 residues. The CDR3 bases are TGTGCCAGCTCACTCTCGGGACAAGCCTCCTACGAGCAGTACTTC. This sequence encodes CASSLSGQASYEQYF.

The chain has TRBV27 and TRBJ1-2; D perhaps matches TRBD1 (5 bases). This CDR3 has 13 amino acids. The ends were cut back, 0 bases at V and 6 bases at J, with 8 bases in the middle. Looked up from germline, CDR1 is MNHEY and CDR2 is SMNVEV (reference sequence). The CDR3 DNA reads as TGTGCCAGCAGTTTATCTCGGGGGGATGGCTACACCTTC. Translation: CASSLSRGDGYTF.

The chain couples TRBV3-1 (or the pseudogene TRBV3-2) to TRBJ1-4, with 8 bases matching TRBD1. The length of the CDR3 is 17 residues. Germline V gene sequence: CDR1 LGHDT, CDR2 YNNKEL (reference sequence). Trimming took 6 bases from V and 3 from J; bases not matched to a gene: 12. This CDR3 reads CASSSPSGGVANEKLFF. As DNA, the CDR3 is TGTGCCAGCAGTAGTCCCTCAGGGGGCGTGGCTAATGAAAAACTGTTTTTT.

This clone showed up just a few times. The chain joins TRBV28 to TRBJ2-7; tentative D call: TRBD2 (5 bases). V gave up 1 base and J gave up 2 bases, with 9 bases separating them. This CDR3 comprises 14 residues. Germline values: CDR1 MDHEN, CDR2 SYDVKM. The CDR3 bases are TGTGCCAGCAGTTTATACTCCGGGACCTACGAGCAGTACTTC. Amino acids: CASSLYSGTYEQYF.

The rearrangement uses TRBV5-1 and TRBJ1-1; a possible D gene is TRBD1 (5 bases). The V end lost 4 bases, the J end lost 0 bases, and 13 bases lay between the germline ends. Germline V gives CDR1 SGHRS, CDR2 YFSETQ. The CDR3 contains 15 residues. Here the CDR3 DNA reads TGCGCCAGCAGCCCGAAACAAGGGGTGAACACTGAAGCTTTCTTT. This encodes CASSPKQGVNTEAFF.

In its sample, this clone was seen a few times. V and J are TRBV19 and TRBJ2-7, with TRBD1 matching 8 bases. Trimming took 4 bases from V and 6 from J; bases not matched to a gene: 5. Germline-derived CDR1 and CDR2 are LNHDA and SQIVND (reference sequence). The CDR3 covers 13 residues. CDR3 nucleotides: TGTGCCAGTAGTAGACAGGGGTTCGGCGAGCAGTACTTC. As protein: CASSRQGFGEQYF.

The chain couples TRBV4-1 to TRBJ1-3, with 7 bases identical to TRBD1. After removal of 3 bases from V and 1 base from J, the junction contained 6 bases not matched to a gene. This CDR3 is built from 16 residues. Per germline, CDR1 MGHRA and CDR2 YSYEKL. The CDR3 region is CASSHFRGASGNTIYF. The CDR3 coding sequence is TGCGCCAGCAGCCATTTCAGGGGGGCGTCTGGAAACACCATATATTTT.

Regarding this clone: Germline and junction disagree at one end, which may indicate a read error. The chain joins TRBV10-1 to TRBJ1-6; D remains ambiguous. Looked up from germline, CDR1 is WNHNN and CDR2 is SYGVQD (reference sequence). The CDR3 is 15 residues long. The CDR3 sequence is CAKRNRGRSNSLLHF. The CDR3 coding sequence is TGCGCCAAACGAAACCGAGGGAGGAGTAATTCACTCCTCCACTTT.

In its sample, this clone was seen a few times. This chain links TRBV6-1 with TRBJ2-4, with D possibly TRBD1 on 6 matching bases. The CDR3 loop spans 17 amino acids. V gave up 0 bases and J gave up 0 bases, with 12 bases separating them. Per germline, CDR1 MNHNS and CDR2 SASEGT. The CDR3 bases are TGTGCCAGCAGTGAAGCGGACAGAGCAATAGCCAAAAACATTCAGTACTTC. Amino acid sequence: CASSEADRAIAKNIQYF.